The 27 T cell receptor beta chains in this list originate from one sample, sequenced in a study of T-cell memory formation after mild COVID-19. TCRdb recomputed calls from the 5' RACE reads with MiXCR, one row per CDR3 protein. The sample holds 250,000 to 350,000 distinct CDR3 sequences, about a sixth seen once. The sample taken for sequencing was PBMCs or a T cell subset sorted from them (not recorded which). All receptors come from a man between 18 and 35 years old who had mild COVID-19 (a few samples of this study predate the infection). Cell type and time point are not known.

The V call is TRBV18, the J call TRBJ2-7, with D unclear. The V end lost 4 bases, the J end lost 0 bases, and 13 bases lay between the germline ends. The germline CDR1 and CDR2 sequences are KGHSH and LQKENI. The CDR3 sequence is 15 residues long. This chain's CDR3 is CASSQTTRSSYEQYF. For the CDR3, the DNA is TGTGCCAGCTCACAAACGACACGAAGCTCCTACGAGCAGTACTTC.

This clonotype was observed at least ten times. The J gene is TRBJ2-1, the V gene TRBV19; no clear D gene. Trimming took off 2 bases at V and 7 bases at J, with 6 bases between the two ends. The CDR3 contains 12 residues. Germline loops: CDR1 LNHDA, CDR2 SQIVND (reference sequence). The CDR3 DNA reads TGTGCCAGTAGTATATTTAGGAATGAGCAGTTCTTC. It specifies CASSIFRNEQFF.

The gene calls are TRBV4-2 and TRBJ1-5; D remains ambiguous. Trimming removed 4 bases at V and 2 bases at J, with 9 bases between. This CDR3 contains 14 residues. In germline, CDR1 is LGHNA, CDR2 YNFKEQ. CDR3 coding DNA: TGTGCCAGCAGCCGGGGTTTGGGCAATCAGCCCCAGCATTTT. Its protein is CASSRGLGNQPQHF.

This clonotype was picked up a small number of times. The chain employs TRBV12-5 and TRBJ1-6; tentatively, D is TRBD1 (5 bases). The CDR3 totals 14 residues. With 7 bases removed from V and 14 bases from J, the gap between germline ends came to 21 bases. Germline V gives CDR1 LGHNT, CDR2 FRNRAP. The CDR3 sequence is CASAPPGAGSALHF. For the CDR3, the DNA is TGTGCTAGTGCGCCCCCCGGGGCAGGGAGTGCCCTCCACTTT.

This clonotype was seen ten or more times. The chain links TRBV11-2 to TRBJ2-3, with D possibly being TRBD2 (6 bases). Germline V gene lookup returns CDR1 SGHAT and CDR2 FQNNGV. V was cut by 5 bases and J by 7 bases, with 25 bases left in between. The CDR3 is 17 amino acids. CDR3 loop: CASSAVGWRGHLNTQYF. CDR3 sequence (DNA): TGTGCCAGCAGCGCGGTAGGATGGCGGGGTCATTTAAATACGCAGTATTTT.

This clonotype showed up many times. CDR3: CASSTGNYGYTF. The DNA for the CDR3 is TGTGCCAGCTCGACGGGGAACTATGGCTACACCTTC. V usage is TRBV27 and J usage is TRBJ1-2, with D hard to call. CDR1 is MNHEY, CDR2 SMNVEV, per germline (reference sequence). The CDR3 is made up of 12 amino acids. Between the trimmed V and J ends, which lost 8 bases and 2 bases, there was a span of 9 bases.

The J gene is TRBJ2-1, the V gene TRBV7-9; the match to TRBD1 covers 10 bases. The CDR3 consists of 15 residues. Germline assignment: CDR1 SEHNR and CDR2 FQNEAQ (reference sequence). The J segment lost 8 bases and the V segment lost 4 bases, leaving 8 bases of the junction unmatched. The CDR3 bases are TGTGCCAGCAGCTGGAGGGGACAGGGGAGCGATGAGCAGTTCTTC. This sequence encodes CASSWRGQGSDEQFF.

The rearrangement links TRBV5-5 to TRBJ2-5; D ambiguous. Per germline, CDR1 SGHKS and CDR2 YYEKEE (reference sequence). V was trimmed by 4 bases and J by 0 bases, leaving 10 bases between them. The CDR3 extends over 14 amino acids. DNA for the CDR3: TGTGCCAGCAGCCAGAGTCCAAACCAAGAGACCCAGTACTTC. The encoded protein is CASSQSPNQETQYF.

This clonotype was seen a single time. A much larger clone sits a single nucleotide away, making a read error possible. The chain is built from TRBV29-1 and TRBJ2-1; D is uncertain. The CDR3 contains 12 residues. Germline values: CDR1 SQVTM, CDR2 ANQGSEA. The chain's CDR3 is CSVDKSNNEQLF. CDR3 sequence (DNA): TGCAGCGTTGACAAGAGCAACAATGAGCAGTTATTC.

There are many counts of this clonotype. The chain employs TRBV12-3 or TRBV12-4 and TRBJ2-7; 7 positions agree with TRBD2. The CDR3 has 12 residues. V dropped 5 bases and J dropped 8; count of bases not matched to a gene: 6. The DNA of the CDR3 is TGTGCCAGCAGTCAACCCGGGACTAAGCAGTACTTC. Residues: CASSQPGTKQYF.

This clonotype has a handful of counts. The chain uses TRBV27 and TRBJ2-1; D is unresolved. The CDR3 sequence is 13 residues long. V was pared by 5 bases and J by 8 bases, with 13 bases between. Germline V gene sequence: CDR1 MNHEY, CDR2 SMNVEV (reference sequence). The CDR3 loop is CASSPLVTDEQFF. For the CDR3, the DNA is TGTGCCAGCAGTCCCTTAGTGACCGATGAGCAGTTCTTC.

This clonotype was observed at least ten times. The rearrangement joins TRBV7-8 to TRBJ2-5, with D possibly called TRBD1 or TRBD2 (5 bases each). The V end was cut by 5 bases, the J end by 2 bases, with 9 bases between. The CDR3 length is 13 residues. Per germline, CDR1 SGHVS and CDR2 FQNEAQ. The CDR3 spells CASSPGRQETQYF. For the CDR3, the DNA is TGTGCCAGCAGCCCGGGACGGCAAGAGACCCAGTACTTC.

This clonotype was detected a few times. CDR3 amino acids: CASRPSQRPSSYNEQFF. CDR3 nucleotide sequence: TGTGCCAGCAGGCCCTCCCAGAGGCCTAGCTCCTACAATGAGCAGTTCTTC. This rearrangement joins TRBV11-2 to TRBJ2-1; no clear D. This CDR3 is built from 17 residues. Germline V lookup: CDR1 SGHAT, CDR2 FQNNGV. The germline V and J ends were trimmed by 6 bases and 0 bases, with 18 bases remaining between them.

V and J are TRBV20-1 and TRBJ2-3; 7 bases match TRBD2. CDR1 and CDR2 (germline): DFQATT, SNEGSKA (reference sequence). The CDR3 length is 19 residues. The trim removed 0 bases at V and 2 bases at J, leaving 17 bases unmatched. DNA of the CDR3: TGCAGTGCTAGAGATGTAAGGCGAAGCGGGGTTTATTCCACAGATACGCAGTATTTT. Translated: CSARDVRRSGVYSTDTQYF.

This clonotype was seen more than once but under ten times. V and J are TRBV15 and TRBJ2-1; D may be TRBD1 (6 bases). Germline assignment: CDR1 LNHNV and CDR2 YYDKDF (reference sequence). V was cut by 5 bases and J by 0 bases, with 14 bases left in between. The CDR3 sequence is 16 residues long. The CDR3 sequence is CATSARDTSSYNEQFF. The CDR3 DNA reads as TGTGCCACCAGCGCAAGGGACACCAGCTCCTACAATGAGCAGTTCTTC. The full variable domain, in which reference TRBV15 and TRBJ2-1 provide the parts outside the CDR3, is DAMVIQNPRYQVTQFGKPVTLSCSQTLNHNVMYWYQQKSSQAPKLLFHYYDKDFNNEADTPDNFQSRRPNTSFCFLDIRSPGLGDTAMYLCATSARDTSSYNEQFFGPGTRLTVL.

This clonotype was counted a few times. The chain has TRBV28 and TRBJ2-7; TRBD1 agrees at 8 bases. CDR1 is MDHEN, CDR2 SYDVKM, per germline. The CDR3 runs 13 residues. V lost 6 bases to trimming and J lost 5 bases; unmatched junction nucleotides: 6. The CDR3: CASRAGTGNEQYV. In DNA, the CDR3 is TGTGCCAGCAGGGCCGGGACAGGAAACGAGCAGTACGTC.

This chain uses TRBV7-9 with TRBJ1-4; D ambiguous. Germline V gives CDR1 SEHNR, CDR2 FQNEAQ (reference sequence). The V and J ends lost 2 bases and 0 bases respectively, with 7 bases between them. CDR3 length: 15 amino acids. In DNA, the CDR3 is TGTGCCAGCAGCTTACAGGATGCAACTAATGAAAAACTGTTTTTT. Its translation: CASSLQDATNEKLFF.

This clonotype was observed a few times. The genes are TRBV12-3 or TRBV12-4 and TRBJ1-1; the D is unclear. The ends were cut back, 4 bases at V and 0 bases at J, with 12 bases in the middle. CDR3 length equals 15 residues. The CDR3 spells CASSSAVQVNTEAFF. CDR3 DNA sequence: TGTGCCAGCAGTTCCGCCGTCCAGGTGAACACTGAAGCTTTCTTT.

V gene TRBV7-2 combines with J gene TRBJ2-5; 7 bases map to TRBD2. Trimming at V came to 3 bases and at J to 7 bases, leaving 5 bases not matched to a gene. Germline CDR1 and CDR2: SGHTA and FQGNSA. The CDR3 spans 13 residues. The CDR3 DNA follows: TGTGCCAGCAGCTTCACTAGCGACGGGACCCAGTACTTC. Amino acids: CASSFTSDGTQYF.

This clonotype was detected a few times. This chain connects TRBV6-5 to TRBJ2-1; either TRBD1 or TRBD2 may supply D (5 bases each). This CDR3 is built from 13 residues. V was clipped by 2 bases and J by 10 bases, with 12 bases between them. The germline V gene has CDR1 MNHEY and CDR2 SVGAGI. The CDR3 DNA follows: TGTGCCAGCAGTTACGGGGGTGCGCGAGAGCAGTTCTTC. Residues: CASSYGGAREQFF.

V and J are TRBV29-1 and TRBJ1-1, with D hard to call. The V end lost 4 bases, the J end lost 4 bases, and 4 bases lay between the germline ends. The germline V gene encodes CDR1 SQVTM and CDR2 ANQGSEA. The CDR3 runs to 10 residues. The CDR3 DNA reads TGCAGCGTTGCAGTCACTGAAGCTTTCTTT. Protein: CSVAVTEAFF.

In this sample, this clonotype turned up a few times. The genes are TRBV5-1 and TRBJ2-2; no definite D call. Trimming took 8 bases from V and 6 from J, leaving 8 bases between them. Germline CDR1 and CDR2: SGHRS and YFSETQ. The CDR3 has 11 amino acids. CDR3 in DNA: TGCGCCAGTCAGGTTTCCGGGGAGCTGTTTTTT. It is translated as CASQVSGELFF.

The chain combines TRBV20-1 with TRBJ2-3; D gene uncertain. Trimming removed 8 bases at V and 0 bases at J, with 15 bases between. Germline CDR1 is DFQATT and CDR2 is SNEGSKA (reference sequence). This CDR3 is 14 amino acids long. CDR3 amino acids: CSIGPLPSTDTQYF. CDR3 DNA sequence: TGCAGTATAGGACCCTTACCTAGCACAGATACGCAGTATTTT.

The chain is built from TRBV13 and TRBJ1-2; D is perhaps TRBD1 (5 bases). CDR1 is PRHDT, CDR2 FYEKMQ, per germline (reference sequence). V lost 2 bases to trimming and J lost 8 bases, with 15 bases between them. The CDR3 runs 14 residues. CDR3 sequence reads: CASSLQGDYQGYTF. In DNA, the CDR3 is TGTGCCAGCAGCTTACAGGGAGACTACCAGGGCTACACCTTC.

At least ten counts were recorded for this clonotype. This chain joins TRBV19 and TRBJ1-2; D is undetermined. The V gene lost 6 bases and the J gene lost 7 bases, with 15 bases spanning the gap. CDR3 length equals 13 residues. The germline gives CDR1 LNHDA, CDR2 SQIVND (reference sequence). The CDR3 region has the DNA TGTGCCAGTAGGGCGGAAAAAGTAGGTGGCTACACCTTC. Its translation is CASRAEKVGGYTF.

This chain links TRBV2 with TRBJ1-6; 7 nucleotides align to TRBD1. Germline-derived CDR1 and CDR2 are SNHLY and FYNNEI. V lost 10 bases and J lost 8; bases outside the gene matches: 8. The CDR3 loop spans 13 amino acids. As DNA, the CDR3 is TGTGCCACACAGGGGATATGGGATTCACCCCTCCACTTT. Residues: CATQGIWDSPLHF.

The chain recombines TRBV5-5 with TRBJ1-6; D unresolved. The CDR3 has 13 residues. Trimming removed 2 bases at V and 10 bases at J, with 10 bases between. Germline lookup yields CDR1 SGHKS and CDR2 YYEKEE (reference sequence). The CDR3 region is CASSLDMVSPLHF. The CDR3 DNA sequence: TGTGCCAGCAGCTTAGACATGGTCTCACCCCTCCACTTT.